These 30 T cell receptor beta chains came from one sample sequenced in a study of T cells expressing NK-cell markers. TCRdb reprocessed the 5' RACE reads and keeps a single row for each CDR3 protein, giving no DNA. In all, the sample yields roughly 430,000 distinct CDR3 sequences. The sample comprised blood T cells: a sorted CD56 or NKG2C T cell subset, CD4+ or CD8+ T cells, or bulk PBMC T cells (not recorded which). The receptors were sampled from a woman between 18 and 69 years old in good health.

The CDR3 reads CASSLDRQDNEQFF. This sequence joins TRBV11-2 and TRBJ2-1; TCRdb names TRBD1, which stays unverified in the absence of DNA. Germline CDR1 SGHAT, CDR2 FQNNGV. This CDR3 has 14 amino acids.

V gene TRBV5-5 combines with J gene TRBJ1-2; the D call of TRBD1 rests on TCRdb alone, since no DNA is present to check it. The germline V gene has CDR1 SGHKS and CDR2 YYEKEE (reference sequence). The CDR3 length is 14 residues. The CDR3 protein is CASSVTGVNYGYTF. The complete variable domain, with remaining parts taken from reference TRBV5-5 and TRBJ1-2, reads DAGVTQSPTHLIKTRGQQVTLRCSPISGHKSVSWYQQVLGQGPQFIFQYYEKEERGRGNFPDRFSARQFPNYSSELNVNALLLGDSALYLCASSVTGVNYGYTFGSGTRLTVV.

The chain recombines TRBV7-3 with TRBJ2-1. The CDR3 totals 14 residues. Germline V lookup: CDR1 SGHTA, CDR2 FQGTGA. The chain's CDR3 is CASSNGIGYNEQFF.

V usage is TRBV5-8 and J usage is TRBJ2-7. This CDR3 is built from 15 residues. Germline V gives CDR1 SGHTS, CDR2 YDEGEE. The CDR3 loop is CASSLDRLGKYEQYF.

This chain connects TRBV7-9 to TRBJ2-3; TCRdb picks TRBD2, but there is no DNA to check that call. The CDR3 contains 15 residues. Looked up from germline, CDR1 is SEHNR and CDR2 is FQNEAQ (reference sequence). The CDR3 protein is CASSFVASGGEEQYF.

This chain joins TRBV20-1 and TRBJ1-6. The length of the CDR3 is 14 residues. Looked up from germline, CDR1 is DFQATT and CDR2 is SNEGSKA (reference sequence). CDR3 protein: CSARDVSGNSPLHF.

The CDR3 reads CASSLAQGEETQYF. The chain uses TRBV12-3 or TRBV12-4 and TRBJ2-5; TCRdb's D call, TRBD1, is unchecked because there is no DNA. The CDR3 is 14 residues long.

This sequence joins TRBV5-4 and TRBJ2-4; no DNA is available, so the TRBD2 call from TCRdb remains unchecked. CDR1 is SGHNT and CDR2 is YYREEE in the germline V gene (reference sequence). The CDR3 length is 18 residues. This CDR3 reads CASSLGGLAGVAKNIQYF. The full variable domain, with the rest looked up from reference TRBV5-4 and TRBJ2-4, is ETGVTQSPTHLIKTRGQQVTLRCSSQSGHNTVSWYQQALGQGPQFIFQYYREEENGRGNFPPRFSGLQFPNYSSELNVNALELDDSALYLCASSLGGLAGVAKNIQYFGAGTRLSVL.

This CDR3 reads CSARGRTEQFF. The chain joins TRBV20-1 to TRBJ2-1. Germline-derived CDR1 and CDR2 are DFQATT and SNEGSKA (reference sequence). This CDR3 comprises 11 residues.

CDR3: CSASTGASEKLFF. V and J are TRBV20-1 and TRBJ1-4; there is no DNA to check the TCRdb D call of TRBD1. This CDR3 has 13 amino acids. The germline gives CDR1 DFQATT, CDR2 SNEGSKA (reference sequence).

The CDR3 sequence: CATSDGSSNQPQHF. The rearrangement links TRBV24-1 to TRBJ1-5. The length of the CDR3 is 14 residues. The germline gives CDR1 KGHDR, CDR2 SFDVKD.

V is TRBV19 and J is TRBJ2-1; checking the TCRdb D call of TRBD1 is not possible without DNA. Germline CDR1 and CDR2: LNHDA and SQIVND (reference sequence). This CDR3 has 13 residues. CDR3 residues: CASTRDRGNEQFF.

J is TRBJ1-5 and V is TRBV20-1; TCRdb's D gene call, TRBD1, goes unchecked for lack of DNA. Germline V gene data show CDR1 as DFQATT and CDR2 as SNEGSKA (reference sequence). CDR3 length: 15 residues. The CDR3: CSARRGDISNQPQHF.

The gene calls are TRBV20-1 and TRBJ2-7; checking the TCRdb D call of TRBD1 is not possible without DNA. Per germline, CDR1 DFQATT and CDR2 SNEGSKA (reference sequence). This CDR3 is 12 amino acids long. CDR3 sequence: CSASGGPYEQYF.

The CDR3 loop reads CSARRFGRRSYNEQFF. The gene calls are TRBV20-1 and TRBJ2-1. CDR1 is DFQATT, CDR2 SNEGSKA, per germline (reference sequence). The CDR3 runs 16 residues.

The rearrangement uses TRBV10-2 and TRBJ1-5; the D call from TCRdb, TRBD1, cannot be confirmed without DNA. CDR1 is WSHSY, CDR2 SAAADI, per germline. The CDR3 loop spans 12 amino acids. The CDR3 region is CASSGGSQPQHF.

The rearrangement joins TRBV20-1 to TRBJ2-4; TCRdb outputs TRBD1, but without DNA this stays unchecked. Germline-derived CDR1 and CDR2 are DFQATT and SNEGSKA (reference sequence). The CDR3 totals 18 residues. CDR3 sequence: CSARMGQGVLLAKNIQYF.

The V gene is TRBV6-5, the J gene TRBJ1-6. The CDR3 consists of 14 residues. The germline CDR1 and CDR2 sequences are MNHEY and SVGAGI. CDR3 sequence: CASTWGLDNSPLHF.

V is TRBV20-1 and J is TRBJ2-5. CDR3 size: 14 residues. From germline, CDR1 is DFQATT and CDR2 SNEGSKA (reference sequence). The CDR3 region is CSARDRVYQETQYF.

V and J are TRBV7-9 and TRBJ1-5; the D call from TCRdb, TRBD1, cannot be confirmed without DNA. The length of the CDR3 is 13 residues. Germline V gene sequence: CDR1 SEHNR, CDR2 FQNEAQ (reference sequence). CDR3 residues: CASSQTGPQPQHF.

The rearrangement uses TRBV7-3 and TRBJ2-2; TCRdb outputs TRBD1, but without DNA this stays unchecked. The germline gives CDR1 SGHTA, CDR2 FQGTGA. The CDR3 loop spans 14 amino acids. Here the CDR3 reads CASRRDREAGELFF.

The chain combines TRBV9 with TRBJ2-3; TCRdb's D gene call, TRBD2, goes unchecked for lack of DNA. Germline CDR1 reads SGDLS; CDR2 reads YYNGEE. The CDR3 is made up of 15 amino acids. The CDR3 here is CASSGLTGGPDTQYF.

This sequence joins TRBV30 and TRBJ2-3; TCRdb's D call, TRBD1, is unchecked because there is no DNA. Germline loops: CDR1 GTSNPN, CDR2 SVGIG (reference sequence). The CDR3 spans 12 residues. Here the CDR3 reads CARDRSTDTQYF.

This chain uses TRBV5-4 with TRBJ2-1; TCRdb reports TRBD2, a call that lacks DNA to check it against. The germline gives CDR1 SGHNT, CDR2 YYREEE (reference sequence). The CDR3 is made up of 16 amino acids. CDR3 region: CASSLVSSWSYNEQFF.

The V and J genes are TRBV27 and TRBJ2-1; TCRdb designates TRBD2, a call that cannot be tested without DNA. This CDR3 region has 16 residues. CDR1 and CDR2 from the germline V gene are MNHEY and SMNVEV (reference sequence). Here the CDR3 reads CASSSPGTSGYNEQFF.

The rearrangement joins TRBV10-1 to TRBJ2-2. CDR3 size: 11 residues. Looked up from germline, CDR1 is WNHNN and CDR2 is SYGVQD (reference sequence). The CDR3 sequence is CASSDTGELFF.

The V gene is TRBV20-1, the J gene TRBJ2-5; the D call of TRBD2 rests on TCRdb alone, since no DNA is present to check it. The CDR3 extends over 15 amino acids. Germline V CDR1 and CDR2: DFQATT, SNEGSKA (reference sequence). The CDR3 spells CSAPSPGTRGETQYF.

This rearrangement joins TRBV4-3 to TRBJ2-5; TCRdb returns TRBD2, unconfirmable since there is no DNA. This CDR3 spans 20 amino acids. Germline CDR1 reads LGHNA; CDR2 reads YSLEER. Here the CDR3 reads CASSQRHTSDGSGPQETQYF.

J is TRBJ2-3 and V is TRBV20-1; as DNA is missing, the TRBD1 call by TCRdb cannot be tested. The CDR3 has 17 residues. Germline CDR1 reads DFQATT; CDR2 reads SNEGSKA (reference sequence). CDR3: CSARDATGLRITDTQYF.

The chain carries TRBV25-1 and TRBJ2-5; TCRdb selects TRBD1, and the lack of DNA leaves this call unchecked. The germline CDR1 and CDR2 sequences are MGHDK and SYGVNS. The CDR3 contains 14 residues. CDR3 in amino acids: CASSHPGTQETQYF.